This T cell receptor (beta chain) was obtained from a study of cytomegalovirus exposure and HLA in healthy donors. For the study at large: It was reported in a later analysis that the 120 validation repertoires used the same platform as the approximately 650 first-cohort repertoires. Study-wide findings and caveats: Among TCR sequences, most were rare, though some public TCRs appeared in many donors. The authors confirmed in vitro that three CMV-associated chains were specific for CMV antigens.

V shed 0 bases and J 4 bases; nucleotides not matched to a gene: 6. CDR3 length: 16 amino acids. Germline lookup yields CDR1 SGHRS and CDR2 YFSETQ. For this clone: The target antigen is unknown.

Separation from the approximately 720-subject first cohort characterized the roughly 120-subject validation cohort, to which the donors belonged. Using immunoSEQ multiplex PCR, the repertoire was profiled, and TCRdb retains in-frame clones only, with some absent. The sample yields about 120,000 clones, 85% to 90% seen once. The source is a young woman in good health and CMV-seropositive. This sequence joins TRBV5-1 and TRBJ2-1, with 8 bases aligning to TRBD1. Sequenced sample: PBMCs. CDR3 amino acids: CASSLGDRRVYNEQFF. The CDR3 DNA reads TGCGCCAGCAGCTTGGGGGACAGGAGGGTTTACAATGAGCAGTTCTTC.